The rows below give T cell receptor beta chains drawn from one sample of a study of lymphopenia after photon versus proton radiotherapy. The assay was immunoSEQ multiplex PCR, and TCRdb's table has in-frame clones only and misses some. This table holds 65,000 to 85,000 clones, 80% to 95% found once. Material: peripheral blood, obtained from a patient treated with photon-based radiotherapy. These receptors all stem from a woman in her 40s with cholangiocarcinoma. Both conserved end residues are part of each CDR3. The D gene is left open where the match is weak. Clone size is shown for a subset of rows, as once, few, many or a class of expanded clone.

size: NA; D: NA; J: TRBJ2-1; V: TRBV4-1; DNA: TGCGCCAGCAGCCAAGTTCAGGATGAGCAGTTCTTC; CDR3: CASSQVQDEQFF
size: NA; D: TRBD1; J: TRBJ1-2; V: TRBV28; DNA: TGTGCCAGCAGTTTACCCCTGACAGGGCTTGATGGGGGCTACACCTTC; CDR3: CASSLPLTGLDGGYTF
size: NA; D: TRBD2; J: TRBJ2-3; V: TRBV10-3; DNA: TGTGCCATCAGCGGGACTAGCGTGTCTAGCACAGATACGCAGTATTTT; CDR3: CAISGTSVSSTDTQYF
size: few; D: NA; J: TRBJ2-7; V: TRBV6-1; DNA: TGTGCCAGCAGCTATTTGGACGAGCAGTACTTC; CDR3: CASSYLDEQYF
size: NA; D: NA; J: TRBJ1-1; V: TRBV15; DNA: TGTGCCACCAGCAGAGATTCAAGCACAACGGGAGCTTTCTTT; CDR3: CATSRDSSTTGAFF
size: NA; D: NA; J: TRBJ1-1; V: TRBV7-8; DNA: TGTGCCAGCAGGACACAGGTGAACACTGAAGCTTTCTTT; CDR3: CASRTQVNTEAFF
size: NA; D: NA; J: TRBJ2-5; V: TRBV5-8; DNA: TGTGCCAGCAGCTTGGGTGCGAGACAGGAAGAGACCCAGTACTTC; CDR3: CASSLGARQEETQYF
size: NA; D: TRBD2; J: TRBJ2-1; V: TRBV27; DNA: TGTGCCAGCAGCGTAGCCGCCAGCGGGACTAGCGGGAGAAGGGCCAATGAGCAGTTCTTC; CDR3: CASSVAASGTSGRRANEQFF
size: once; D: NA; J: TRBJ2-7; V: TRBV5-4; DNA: TGTGCCAGCAGCTTGGAGGCGGGCGACCCCTACGAGCAGTACTTC; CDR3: CASSLEAGDPYEQYF
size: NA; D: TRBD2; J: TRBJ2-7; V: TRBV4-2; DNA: TGTGCCAGCAGCCAGCTAGCGGGGGGTGCCTACGAGCAGTACTTC; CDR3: CASSQLAGGAYEQYF
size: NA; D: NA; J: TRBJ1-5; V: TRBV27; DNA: TGTGCCAGCAGTATTCAGGACAGAAATCAGCCCCAGCATTTT; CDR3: CASSIQDRNQPQHF
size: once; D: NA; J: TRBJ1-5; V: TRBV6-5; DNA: TGTGCCAGCAGTTACTCCGGTAGCAATCAGCCCCAGCATTTT; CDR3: CASSYSGSNQPQHF
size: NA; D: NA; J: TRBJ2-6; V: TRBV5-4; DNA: TGTGCCAGCAGCCTGGACCTGTCTGGGGCCAACGTCCTGACTTTC; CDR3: CASSLDLSGANVLTF
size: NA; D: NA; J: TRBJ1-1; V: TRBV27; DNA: TGTGCCAGCAGCCCATTTTCCCCTACCACCGGGGGCACTGAAGCTTTCTTT; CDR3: CASSPFSPTTGGTEAFF
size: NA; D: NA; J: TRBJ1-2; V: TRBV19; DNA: TGTGCCAGTAGTATAGGGTTTGTCGCTGTTCGTGGCTACACCTTC; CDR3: CASSIGFVAVRGYTF
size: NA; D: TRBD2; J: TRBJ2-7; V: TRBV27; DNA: TGTGCCAGCAGTCCGAACCGGGTAGCGGGAGGGTCCGAGCAGTACTTC; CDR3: CASSPNRVAGGSEQYF
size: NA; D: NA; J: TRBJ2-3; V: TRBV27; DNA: TGTGCCAGCAGTTACGACGGGTTGGCAGATACGCAGTATTTT; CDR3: CASSYDGLADTQYF
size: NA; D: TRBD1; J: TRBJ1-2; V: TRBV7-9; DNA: TGTGCCAGCAGCCAACATACCGGGACAGAATATGGCTACACCTTC; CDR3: CASSQHTGTEYGYTF
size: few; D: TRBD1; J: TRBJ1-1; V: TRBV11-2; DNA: TGTGCCAGCAGATTCTCGGGACAGGGGGACGTGAACACTGAAGCTTTCTTT; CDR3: CASRFSGQGDVNTEAFF
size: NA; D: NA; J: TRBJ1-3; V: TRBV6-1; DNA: TGTGCCAGCAGTCGGACCGTCGCCTCTGGAAACACCATATATTTT; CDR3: CASSRTVASGNTIYF
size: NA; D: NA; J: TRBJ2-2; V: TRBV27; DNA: TGTGCCAGCAGTTTATCGTGGCAACTCACCGGGGAGCTGTTTTTT; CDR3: CASSLSWQLTGELFF
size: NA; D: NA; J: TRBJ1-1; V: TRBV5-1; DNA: TGCGCCAGCAGCCCTAGGAGCGTTGGGGACACTGAAGCTTTCTTT; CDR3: CASSPRSVGDTEAFF
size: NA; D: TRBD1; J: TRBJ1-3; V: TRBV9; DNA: TGTGCCAGCAGCCTCGGACAGGTCGGAAACACCATATATTTT; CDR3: CASSLGQVGNTIYF
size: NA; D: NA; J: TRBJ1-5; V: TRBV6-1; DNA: TGTGCCAGCAGTGAAGCAGGAGGTAGCAATCAGCCCCAGCATTTT; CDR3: CASSEAGGSNQPQHF
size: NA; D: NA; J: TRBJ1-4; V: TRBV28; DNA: TGTGCCAGCAGGGGGGGAAGGGTGCCTGAAAAACTGTTTTTT; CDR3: CASRGGRVPEKLFF
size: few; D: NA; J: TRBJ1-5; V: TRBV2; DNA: TGTGCCAGCAGCGAAATCCGCCCTATCGGCAATCAGCCCCAGCATTTT; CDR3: CASSEIRPIGNQPQHF
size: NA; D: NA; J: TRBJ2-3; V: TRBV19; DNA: TGTGCCAGTAGCCACCAACGGGGTTCTAGCACAGATACGCAGTATTTT; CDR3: CASSHQRGSSTDTQYF
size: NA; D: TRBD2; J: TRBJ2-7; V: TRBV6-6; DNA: TGTGCCAGCAGTTACGGGACTAGCGTAGACTACGAGCAGTACTTC; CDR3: CASSYGTSVDYEQYF
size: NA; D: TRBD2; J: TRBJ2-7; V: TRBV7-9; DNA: TGTGCCAGCAGCACCCGTCCGGGGGGTTGGTCCGAGCAGTACTTC; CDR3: CASSTRPGGWSEQYF
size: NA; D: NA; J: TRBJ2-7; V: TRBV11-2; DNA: TGTGCCAGCAGCTTAGCAGAGGGCCGTCCTCGCTCCTACGAGCAGTACTTC; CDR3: CASSLAEGRPRSYEQYF
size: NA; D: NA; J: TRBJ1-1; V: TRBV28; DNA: TGTGCCAGCAGTCGTACAGGGATCGGCGCGGCTTTCTTT; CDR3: CASSRTGIGAAFF
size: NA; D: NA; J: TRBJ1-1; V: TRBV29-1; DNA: TGCAGCGTTGAAGGGGCAGACCATCCTTTTGCTTTCTTT; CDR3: CSVEGADHPFAFF
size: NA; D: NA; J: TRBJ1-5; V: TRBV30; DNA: TGTGCCTGGAGTGTCGCGGGGGGCGCGTATCAGCCCCAGCATTTT; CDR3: CAWSVAGGAYQPQHF
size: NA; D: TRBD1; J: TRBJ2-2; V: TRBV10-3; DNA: TGTGCCATGCGGACAGGGGGGAAGGTCGGGGAGCTGTTTTTT; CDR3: CAMRTGGKVGELFF
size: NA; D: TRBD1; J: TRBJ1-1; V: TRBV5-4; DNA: TGTGCCAGCAGCTTCAACAGGGGTGAAGCTTTCTTT; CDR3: CASSFNRGEAFF
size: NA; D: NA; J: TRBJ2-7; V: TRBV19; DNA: TGTGCCAGTAGTATCGACCCAGCCTCCTACGAGCAGTACTTC; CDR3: CASSIDPASYEQYF
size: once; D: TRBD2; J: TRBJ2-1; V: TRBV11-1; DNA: TGTGCCAGCAGCTTCGACGGCGGGAGCTCCTACAATGAGCAGTTCTTC; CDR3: CASSFDGGSSYNEQFF
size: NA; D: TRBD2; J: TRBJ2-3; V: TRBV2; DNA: TGTGCCAGCATTTTAGCGGGACTCACAGATACGCAGTATTTT; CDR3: CASILAGLTDTQYF
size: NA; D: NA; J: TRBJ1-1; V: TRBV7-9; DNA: TGTGCCAGCAGCTTATTAGAGGGGGCTTTCTTT; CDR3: CASSLLEGAFF
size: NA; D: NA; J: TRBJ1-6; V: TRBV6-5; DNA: TGTGCCAGCAGTTACGGGGGGCAATCACCCCTCCACTTT; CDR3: CASSYGGQSPLHF
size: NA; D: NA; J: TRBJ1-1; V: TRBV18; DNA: TGTGCCAGCTCAAGAGAAGGGAACACTGAAGCTTTCTTT; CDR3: CASSREGNTEAFF
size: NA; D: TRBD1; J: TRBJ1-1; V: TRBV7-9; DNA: TGTGCCAGCAGCTTTCAGGGGGGGAGGAACACTGAAGCTTTCTTT; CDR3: CASSFQGGRNTEAFF
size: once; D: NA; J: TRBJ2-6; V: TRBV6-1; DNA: TGTGCCAGCAGTGAAGCGCCGGGCTCTGGGGCCAACGTCCTGACTTTC; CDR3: CASSEAPGSGANVLTF
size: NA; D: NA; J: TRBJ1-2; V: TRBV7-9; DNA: TGTGCCAGCAGCTTAGGGGAGGGTAACTATGGCTACACCTTC; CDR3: CASSLGEGNYGYTF
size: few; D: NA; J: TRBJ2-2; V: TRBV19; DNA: TGTGCCAGTAGTATTGGGCAGAGTTACACCGGGGAGCTGTTTTTT; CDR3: CASSIGQSYTGELFF
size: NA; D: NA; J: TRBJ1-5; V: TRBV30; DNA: TGTGCCTGGAGTTTTTTGGGGGGGCTGAGCAATCAGCCCCAGCATTTT; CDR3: CAWSFLGGLSNQPQHF
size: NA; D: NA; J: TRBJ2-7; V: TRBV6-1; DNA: TGTGCCAGCAGTGAAGCAAGGGGGGTCTTAACCTACGAGCAGTACTTC; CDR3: CASSEARGVLTYEQYF
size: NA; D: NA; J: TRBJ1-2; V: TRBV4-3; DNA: TGCGCCAGCAGCCAAGATCGCACAGATAACTATGGCTACACCTTC; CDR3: CASSQDRTDNYGYTF
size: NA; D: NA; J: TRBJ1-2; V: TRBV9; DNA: TGTGCCAGCAGCGCAGATCTGACCGGCCCCGGCTACACCTTC; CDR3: CASSADLTGPGYTF
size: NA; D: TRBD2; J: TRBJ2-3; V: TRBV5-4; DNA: TGTGCCAGCAGCCCAGTCCAGCGGGAGGCAGATACGCAGTATTTT; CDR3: CASSPVQREADTQYF